The 7 T cell receptor beta chains below come from one sample, sequenced in a study of regulatory dendritic cells for organ transplantation (dated by TCRdb to about 2017). The method behind the library was the immunoSEQ multiplex PCR assay. TCRdb carries this immuneACCESS record with in-frame sequences only. Its versions omit some clonotypes, under half of them owing to an unresolved V gene in the studies checked, with the rest unexplained. A total of 8,500 to 13,000 clones appear in this sample, about 75% of them only once. The ten biggest clones cover 15% to 20% of the sample. The sequencing sample was made of memory CD8+ T cells from blood. In light of the paper, this sample's cell subset or site label describes: CD45RO+ memory T cells. These receptors were collected from a human donor in good health.

This clone was recorded once. This chain connects TRBV23-1 to TRBJ1-2, with D hard to call. TRBV23-1 is assigned to the ORF class and has an uncertain function. The CDR3 runs to 14 residues. V lost 7 bases and J 2 bases, leaving 14 bases between the germline ends. The CDR3 DNA reads as TGCGCCAGCATTCCTCGGCTCAAAAACTATGGCTACACCTTC. Its protein is CASIPRLKNYGYTF.

The chain employs TRBV6-1 and TRBJ1-2; D gene uncertain. Per the germline V gene, CDR1 is MNHNS and CDR2 is SASEGT. The length of the CDR3 is 14 residues. Trimming took 3 bases from V and 4 from J, leaving 12 bases between them. CDR3 in amino acids: CASSEGAASYGYTF. DNA for the CDR3: TGTGCCAGCAGTGAGGGAGCCGCGAGCTATGGCTACACCTTC.

There are a few counts of this clone. The J gene is TRBJ1-1, the V gene TRBV30; unclear D gene. This CDR3 has 11 residues. Germline loops: CDR1 GTSNPN, CDR2 SVGIG (reference sequence). Trimming removed 2 bases at V and 11 bases at J, with 12 bases between. In DNA, the CDR3 is TGTGCCTGGAGTTACAGCTTGGGGGCTTTCTTT. This encodes CAWSYSLGAFF.

This chain joins TRBV6-5 and TRBJ1-2; D gene unclear. The CDR3 totals 13 residues. Germline V gene lookup returns CDR1 MNHEY and CDR2 SVGAGI. Trimming shortened V by 4 bases and J by 3 bases, and 9 bases separated the two germline ends. The CDR3 sequence: CASSLLKDYGYTF. The CDR3, as DNA: TGTGCCAGCAGTTTATTAAAGGACTATGGCTACACCTTC.

V usage is TRBV5-1 and J usage is TRBJ2-7, with D unresolved. V was shortened by 2 bases and J by 4 bases, with 10 bases between the two germline ends. The germline gives CDR1 SGHRS, CDR2 YFSETQ. The CDR3 totals 13 residues. Written as DNA, the CDR3 is TGCGCCAGCAGCTTTGGGCGGAATTACGAGCAGTACTTC. Residues: CASSFGRNYEQYF.

The J gene is TRBJ2-7, the V gene TRBV6-5; weak D call: TRBD1 (5 bases). This CDR3 comprises 14 residues. Germline V lookup: CDR1 MNHEY, CDR2 SVGAGI. V was clipped by 2 bases and J by 4 bases, with 12 bases between them. CDR3 sequence reads: CASSYGAAKYEQYF. CDR3 in DNA: TGTGCCAGCAGTTACGGGGCGGCTAAGTACGAGCAGTACTTC.

The chain is built from TRBV4-2 and TRBJ2-3; 10 bases are shared with TRBD2. J was trimmed by 6 bases and V by 0 bases; bases with no gene match: 12. Germline V gene lookup returns CDR1 LGHNA and CDR2 YNFKEQ. This CDR3 is 18 amino acids long. The CDR3 nucleotides read TGTGCCAGCAGCCAAGATGTAGTGGCTAGCGGGAGAAGTGATACGCAGTATTTT. This gives the protein CASSQDVVASGRSDTQYF.